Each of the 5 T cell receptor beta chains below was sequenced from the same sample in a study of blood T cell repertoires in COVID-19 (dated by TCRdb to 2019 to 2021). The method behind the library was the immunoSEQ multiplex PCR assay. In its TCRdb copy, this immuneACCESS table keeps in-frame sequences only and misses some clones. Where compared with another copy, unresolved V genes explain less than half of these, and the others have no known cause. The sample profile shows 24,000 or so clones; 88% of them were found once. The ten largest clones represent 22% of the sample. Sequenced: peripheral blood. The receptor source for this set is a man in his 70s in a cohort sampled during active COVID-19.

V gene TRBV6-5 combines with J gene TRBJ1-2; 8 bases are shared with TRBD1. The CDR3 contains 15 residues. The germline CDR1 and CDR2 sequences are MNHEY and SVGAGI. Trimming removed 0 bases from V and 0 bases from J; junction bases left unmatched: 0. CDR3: CASSYSGQANYGYTF. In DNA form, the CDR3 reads TGTGCCAGCAGTTACTCGGGACAGGCTAACTATGGCTACACCTTC.

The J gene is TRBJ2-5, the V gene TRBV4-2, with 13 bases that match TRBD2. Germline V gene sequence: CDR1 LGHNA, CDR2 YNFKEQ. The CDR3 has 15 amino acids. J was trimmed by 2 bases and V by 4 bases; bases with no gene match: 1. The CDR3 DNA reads TGTGCCAGCAGCCGGACTAGCGGGAGTCAAGAGACCCAGTACTTC. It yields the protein CASSRTSGSQETQYF.

The CDR3 nucleotides are TGTGCCAGTATGATACAGGGGGCGACTGAGCAGTTCTTC. It encodes CASMIQGATEQFF. The rearrangement uses TRBV19 and TRBJ2-1; 9 bases map to TRBD1. V gave up 7 bases and J gave up 9 bases; unmatched junction bases: 7. Germline V gene sequence: CDR1 LNHDA, CDR2 SQIVND (reference sequence). CDR3 length: 13 residues.

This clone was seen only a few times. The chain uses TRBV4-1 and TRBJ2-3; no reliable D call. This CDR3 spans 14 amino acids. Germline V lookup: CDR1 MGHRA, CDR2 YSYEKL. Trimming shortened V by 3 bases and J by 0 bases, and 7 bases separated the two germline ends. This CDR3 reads CASSQTTSTDTQYF. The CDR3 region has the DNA TGCGCCAGCAGCCAGACAACAAGCACAGATACGCAGTATTTT.

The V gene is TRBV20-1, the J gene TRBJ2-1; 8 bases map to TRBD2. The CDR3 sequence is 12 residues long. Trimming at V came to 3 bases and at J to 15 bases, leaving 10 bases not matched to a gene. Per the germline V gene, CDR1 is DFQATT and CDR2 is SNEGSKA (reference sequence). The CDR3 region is CSASAAERERFF. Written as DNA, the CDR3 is TGCAGTGCTAGTGCCGCCGAGCGGGAGAGGTTCTTC.